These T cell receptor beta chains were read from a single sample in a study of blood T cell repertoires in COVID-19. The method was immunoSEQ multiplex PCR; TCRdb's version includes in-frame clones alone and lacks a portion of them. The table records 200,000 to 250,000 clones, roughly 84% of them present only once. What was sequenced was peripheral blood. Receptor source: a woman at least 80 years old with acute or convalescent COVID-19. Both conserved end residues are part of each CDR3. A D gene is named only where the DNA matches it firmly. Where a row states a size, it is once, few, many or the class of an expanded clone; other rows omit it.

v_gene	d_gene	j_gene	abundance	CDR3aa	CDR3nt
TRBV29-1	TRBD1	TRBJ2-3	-	CSVRQGWVDTQYF	TGCAGCGTTCGACAGGGGTGGGTAGATACGCAGTATTTT
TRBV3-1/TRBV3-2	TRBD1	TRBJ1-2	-	CASSQAQTGGRGYTF	TGTGCCAGCAGCCAAGCCCAGACAGGGGGCCGTGGCTACACCTTC
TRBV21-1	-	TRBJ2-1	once	CASRKGGLAGVRSYNEQFF	TGTGCCAGCAGAAAAGGGGGCCTAGCGGGGGTTCGCTCCTACAATGAGCAGTTCTTC
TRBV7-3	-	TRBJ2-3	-	CASSLTSRSTDTQYF	TGTGCCAGCAGCTTAACGTCCCGGAGCACAGATACGCAGTATTTT
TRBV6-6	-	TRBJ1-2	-	CASSYGAKLNYGYTF	TGTGCCAGCAGTTACGGGGCAAAACTAAACTATGGCTACACCTTC
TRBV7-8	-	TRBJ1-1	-	CASSLGGRLGTEAFF	TGTGCCAGCAGCCTAGGAGGGCGGCTCGGGACTGAAGCTTTCTTT
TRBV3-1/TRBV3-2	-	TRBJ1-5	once	CANPPGRSNQPQHF	TGTGCCAACCCTCCAGGGCGGAGCAATCAGCCCCAGCATTTT
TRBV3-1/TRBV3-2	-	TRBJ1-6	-	CASSQSYSPLHF	TGTGCCAGCAGCCAGTCATATTCACCCCTCCACTTT
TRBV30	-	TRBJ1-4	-	CAWRGNGGEKLFF	TGTGCCTGGAGGGGTAACGGGGGTGAAAAACTGTTTTTT
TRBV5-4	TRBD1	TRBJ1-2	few	CASTRAGQGQSSRGYTF	TGTGCCAGCACCAGAGCGGGACAGGGACAATCCTCTCGGGGCTACACCTTC
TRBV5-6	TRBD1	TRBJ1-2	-	CASSRGTGGAGYGYTF	TGTGCCAGCAGCAGGGGTACAGGGGGCGCCGGCTATGGCTACACCTTC
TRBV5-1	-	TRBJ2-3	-	CASSLEVSRGTDTQYF	TGCGCCAGCAGCTTGGAAGTGTCCCGGGGCACAGATACGCAGTATTTT
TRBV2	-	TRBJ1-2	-	CASKENYGYTF	TGTGCCAGTAAAGAGAACTATGGCTACACCTTC
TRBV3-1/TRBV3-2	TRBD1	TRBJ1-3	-	CASSVSTGSGNTIYF	TGTGCCAGCAGCGTTTCGACAGGGTCTGGAAACACCATATATTTT
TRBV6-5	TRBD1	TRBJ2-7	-	CASSSDRGPYEQYF	TGTGCCAGCAGTTCCGACAGGGGGCCCTACGAGCAGTACTTC
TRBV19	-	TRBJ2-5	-	CASSMWGKHQETQYF	TGTGCCAGTAGTATGTGGGGCAAGCACCAAGAGACCCAGTACTTC
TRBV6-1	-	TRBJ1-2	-	CASSESMAGWTYGYTF	TGTGCCAGCAGTGAAAGTATGGCAGGGTGGACCTATGGCTACACCTTC
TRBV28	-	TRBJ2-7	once	CASSGDGTYEQYF	TGTGCCAGCTCGGGGGACGGAACCTACGAGCAGTACTTC
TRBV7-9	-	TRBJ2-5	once	CASSLGQGGLGTQYF	TGTGCCAGCAGCCTCGGACAAGGGGGTCTGGGGACCCAGTACTTC
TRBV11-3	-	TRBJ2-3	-	CASSLGGPGLVTDTQYF	TGTGCCAGCAGCTTAGGTGGTCCGGGACTTGTCACAGATACGCAGTATTTT
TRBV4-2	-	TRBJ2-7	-	CASSRRGGAYEQYF	TGTGCCAGCAGTAGGCGGGGTGGCGCCTACGAGCAGTACTTC
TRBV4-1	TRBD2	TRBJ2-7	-	CASSQYPPGGSSYEQYF	TGCGCCAGCAGCCAATATCCCCCGGGAGGGAGCTCCTACGAGCAGTACTTC
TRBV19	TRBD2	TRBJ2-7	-	CAPLRLANYEQYF	TGTGCCCCACTAAGACTAGCGAACTACGAGCAGTACTTC
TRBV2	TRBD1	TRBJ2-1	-	CASGRGTGGGEQFF	TGTGCCAGCGGCAGGGGGACAGGGGGTGGTGAGCAGTTCTTC
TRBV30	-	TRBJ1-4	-	CAWETGFRTNEKLFF	TGTGCCTGGGAAACAGGGTTTCGAACTAATGAAAAACTGTTTTTT
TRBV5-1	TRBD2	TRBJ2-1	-	CASSASGTSNNEQFF	TGCGCCAGCAGCGCTAGCGGTACTTCGAACAATGAGCAGTTCTTC
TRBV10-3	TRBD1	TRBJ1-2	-	CAISEDRNYGYTF	TGTGCCATCAGCGAGGACAGGAACTATGGCTACACCTTC
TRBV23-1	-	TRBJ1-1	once	CASNLEEFETNTEAFF	TGCGCCAGCAATTTGGAGGAATTTGAGACGAACACTGAAGCTTTCTTT
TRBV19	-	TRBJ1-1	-	CASSIKTPGAEAFF	TGTGCCAGTAGTATAAAAACCCCAGGGGCTGAAGCTTTCTTT
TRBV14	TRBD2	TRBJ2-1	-	CASSLLAGGLRNEQFF	TGTGCCAGCAGCTTACTAGCGGGGGGGCTTAGGAATGAGCAGTTCTTC
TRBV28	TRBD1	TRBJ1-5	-	CASSSGTGGQPQHF	TGTGCCAGCAGTTCCGGGACAGGGGGCCAGCCCCAGCATTTT
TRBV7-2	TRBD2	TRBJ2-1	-	CASSPASGGISSYNEQFF	TGTGCCAGCAGCCCGGCCAGCGGGGGGATAAGCTCCTACAATGAGCAGTTCTTC
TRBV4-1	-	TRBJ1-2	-	CASSQDRRQNYGYTF	TGCGCCAGCAGCCAAGATCGACGACAGAACTATGGCTACACCTTC
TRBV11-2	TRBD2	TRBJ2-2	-	CASSEYGGVRTGELFF	TGTGCCAGCAGCGAGTACGGGGGGGTTAGGACCGGGGAGCTGTTTTTT
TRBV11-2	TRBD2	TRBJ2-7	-	CASSLTSGGSTYEQYF	TGTGCCAGCAGCCTAACTAGCGGGGGGTCGACCTACGAGCAGTACTTC
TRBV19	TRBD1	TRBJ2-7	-	CASSGPGTGSSYEQYF	TGTGCCAGTAGCGGTCCCGGGACAGGTAGCTCCTACGAGCAGTACTTC
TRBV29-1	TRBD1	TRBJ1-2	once	CSVDDRVSGYTF	TGCAGCGTTGATGACAGGGTCAGCGGCTACACCTTC
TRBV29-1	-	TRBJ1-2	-	CSVGEDHYGYTF	TGCAGCGTTGGGGAGGATCACTATGGCTACACCTTC
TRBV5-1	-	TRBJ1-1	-	CASSYRVNTEAFF	TGCGCCAGCAGCTACAGGGTGAACACTGAAGCTTTCTTT
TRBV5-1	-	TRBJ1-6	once	CASSLTGTNSPLHF	TGCGCCAGCAGCTTAACAGGGACTAATTCACCCCTCCACTTT
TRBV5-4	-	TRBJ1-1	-	CASSLPLAGENTEAFF	TGTGCCAGCAGCCTCCCCCTAGCAGGTGAGAACACTGAAGCTTTCTTT
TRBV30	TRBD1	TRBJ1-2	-	CAWSVNLGQGRGYTF	TGTGCCTGGAGTGTAAACCTGGGACAGGGTCGTGGCTACACCTTC